One TCR gamma chain is described in this entry. Antigen unknown. This record comes from a study of Vδ1+ human thymocytes. Overall study results and limits: Highly polyclonal TRG and TRD repertoires with Gaussian CDR3 length distributions appeared in thymus. TRG sequences recurred across donors, whereas TRD sequences stayed essentially private.

Alphabeta T cells were depleted, then CD3+ Vdelta1+ Vdelta2- thymocytes were FACS-sorted. Purity of the sorted Vdelta1+ thymocytes ranged from roughly 96% to 99.6%. Extracted RNA was reverse transcribed into cDNA. Multiplex PCR used pooled V-gene forward primers and a constant-region reverse primer to amplify CDR3s. TCRdb re-processed the multiplex PCR reads using CATT. This sample has under 13,000 gamma-chain clones, with around 40% found just once. The V gene's germline CDR1 is EGSNGY and CDR2 YDSYNSKV. J was trimmed by 2 bases and V by 4 bases; bases with no gene match: 16. The CDR3 loop spans 18 amino acids.

Sequenced input: Vdelta1+ gamma-delta thymocytes from the thymus. As to subset: FACS-sorted CD3+ TCRalphabeta- TCRVdelta1+ TCRVdelta2- thymocytes. The chain couples TRGV2 to TRGJP1. The J gene comes from matching the DNA to germline here; TCRdb lacks it. The TCR sequence derives from a boy younger than two who had congenital heart surgery. The DNA for the CDR3 is TGTGCCACCTGGGAGGGGCGGCGGTCGTCGACCACTGGTTGGTTCAAGATATTT. Its translation: CATWEGRRSSTTGWFKIF.